Shown below are 26 T cell receptor beta chains from a single sample sequenced in a study of CD8 T cells in Susac syndrome. Reverse transcription of roughly 0.5 to 1 ug RNA was performed with random hexamers. TCRdb independently ran MiXCR on the immunoSEQ multiplex PCR reads; one entry per CDR3 protein. The data show approximately 150,000 distinct CDR3 sequences, under 95% seen once. The sequenced material came from CD4+ T cells from PBMCs. The receptors come from a human donor in good health.

The rearrangement links TRBV19 to TRBJ1-3; D uncertain. Germline loops: CDR1 LNHDA, CDR2 SQIVND (reference sequence). The V end lost 7 bases, the J end lost 0 bases, and 10 bases lay between the germline ends. CDR3 size: 14 residues. CDR3 residues: CASNSRGSGNTIYF. The CDR3 DNA reads TGTGCCAGTAATAGTAGAGGCTCTGGAAACACCATATATTTT.

The chain recombines TRBV5-1 with TRBJ1-1, with D tentatively TRBD1 (6 bases). The germline gives CDR1 SGHRS, CDR2 YFSETQ. The CDR3 is 14 residues long. Trimming removed 3 bases from V and 1 base from J, with 10 bases in between. The CDR3 DNA sequence: TGCGCCAGCAGCTCCCGGGACAAGAACACTGAAGCTTTCTTT. This codes for CASSSRDKNTEAFF. The variable domain in full, completed from reference TRBV5-1 and TRBJ1-1, reads KAGVTQTPRYLIKTRGQQVTLSCSPISGHRSVSWYQQTPGQGLQFLFEYFSETQRNKGNFPGRFSGRQFSNSRSEMNVSTLELGDSALYLCASSSRDKNTEAFFGQGTRLTVV.

V and J are TRBV4-2 and TRBJ2-7; possible D gene TRBD1, 5 bases. Germline V gene sequence: CDR1 LGHNA, CDR2 YNFKEQ. The ends were cut back, 0 bases at V and 3 bases at J, with 12 bases in the middle. The CDR3 is 15 amino acids. CDR3 region: CASSQDKGPDYEQYF. DNA for the CDR3: TGTGCCAGCAGCCAAGATAAGGGGCCTGACTACGAGCAGTACTTC.

This sequence joins TRBV12-3 or TRBV12-4 and TRBJ2-7; D may be TRBD1 (5 bases). The CDR3 totals 12 residues. The germline V and J ends were trimmed by 6 bases and 4 bases, with 10 bases remaining between them. CDR3 sequence reads: CASSLTDYEQYF. CDR3 nucleotide sequence: TGTGCCAGCAGCCTGACAGATTACGAGCAGTACTTC.

The chain employs TRBV5-6 and TRBJ1-5; D possibly corresponds to TRBD1 (6 bases). V dropped 4 bases and J dropped 6 bases, with 14 bases sitting between them. The CDR3 spans 14 residues. CDR1 SGHDT and CDR2 YYEEEE come from the germline V gene. CDR3: CASSPYREVQPQHF. CDR3 DNA sequence: TGTGCCAGCAGCCCCTACAGGGAGGTTCAGCCCCAGCATTTT.

The chain recombines TRBV11-2 with TRBJ1-1; 7 bases are shared with TRBD1. V dropped 11 bases and J dropped 1; count of bases not matched to a gene: 7. CDR3 size: 13 residues. In germline, CDR1 is SGHAT, CDR2 FQNNGV. The CDR3 spells CAGKGQPNTEAFF. The CDR3 DNA sequence: TGTGCCGGTAAGGGACAGCCGAACACTGAAGCTTTCTTT.

The chain is built from TRBV6-2 or TRBV6-3 and TRBJ1-1, with TRBD1 as a possible D gene (6 bases). The germline V and J ends were trimmed by 7 bases and 6 bases, with 15 bases remaining between them. CDR3 length: 13 residues. Germline V gene data show CDR1 as MNHEY and CDR2 as SVGEGT. CDR3 region: CASTKNRVAEAFF. The CDR3 nucleotides are TGTGCCAGCACCAAAAACAGGGTCGCTGAAGCTTTCTTT.

The J gene is TRBJ1-1, the V gene TRBV30; a weak D match, TRBD1 (6 bases). This CDR3 comprises 12 residues. Trimming left V 4 bases short and J 6 bases short, with 12 bases between. CDR1 is GTSNPN and CDR2 is SVGIG in the germline V gene (reference sequence). The DNA for the CDR3 is TGTGCCTGGAACAGAGGGGGTCCTGAAGCTTTCTTT. Its translation is CAWNRGGPEAFF.

The genes are TRBV3-1 and TRBJ1-2; no clear D. Germline V gene lookup returns CDR1 LGHDT and CDR2 YNNKEL (reference sequence). CDR3 size: 11 residues. V was cut by 4 bases and J by 7 bases, with 7 bases left in between. For the CDR3, the DNA is TGTGCCAGCAGCCGGGATTTTGGCTACACCTTC. Its translation: CASSRDFGYTF.

This rearrangement joins TRBV24-1 to TRBJ2-7; no clear D. The CDR3 is 13 residues long. Trimming took 4 bases from V and 6 from J, leaving 12 bases between them. Germline CDR1 reads KGHDR; CDR2 reads SFDVKD. CDR3: CATSDGPAAEQYF. In DNA, the CDR3 is TGTGCCACCAGTGACGGTCCTGCAGCCGAGCAGTACTTC.

The CDR3 DNA reads TGTGCCAGCAGCTTAAACGGCGGGGGGGCTTACGAGCAGTACTTC. Translating gives CASSLNGGGAYEQYF. The chain recombines TRBV7-2 with TRBJ2-7; 9 nucleotides match TRBD2. Germline CDR1 and CDR2: SGHTA and FQGNSA. The junction had 6 bases not matched to a gene; V was cut back by 2 bases and J by 4 bases. CDR3 length: 15 amino acids.

This clonotype was seen just once. The genes are TRBV7-9 and TRBJ2-5; TRBD1 agrees at 12 bases. The germline gives CDR1 SEHNR, CDR2 FQNEAQ (reference sequence). This CDR3 contains 16 residues. Unmatched junction bases numbered 8, after V lost 2 bases and J lost 7 bases. CDR3 region: CASSLNPGQGAGTQYF. Here the CDR3 DNA reads TGTGCCAGCAGCTTAAACCCGGGACAGGGGGCCGGGACCCAGTACTTC.

The chain joins TRBV24-1 to TRBJ1-5, with 7 bases identical to TRBD1. J lost 5 bases, V lost 3 bases, and 6 bases had no gene match. This CDR3 is 15 amino acids long. Germline assignment: CDR1 KGHDR and CDR2 SFDVKD. In nucleotides, the CDR3 is TGTGCCACCAGTGATCCCCGACAGGGTGATCAGCCCCAGCATTTT. Amino acid sequence: CATSDPRQGDQPQHF.

This chain links TRBV7-2 with TRBJ1-1; D gene uncertain. The CDR3 spans 14 residues. Germline V CDR1 and CDR2: SGHTA, FQGNSA. The ends were cut back, 10 bases at V and 3 bases at J, with 18 bases in the middle. The CDR3 is CATEEPRAYTEAFF. The CDR3, as DNA: TGTGCCACCGAAGAGCCAAGGGCGTACACTGAAGCTTTCTTT.

The rearrangement links TRBV6-2 or TRBV6-3 to TRBJ1-5; TRBD1 matches at 8 bases. Germline V lookup: CDR1 MNHEY, CDR2 SVGEGT. The CDR3 has 17 amino acids. The V and J ends lost 4 bases and 6 bases, in that order; junction bases with no gene match: 14. CDR3 nucleotide sequence: TGTGCCAGCAGTTTCCGGACAGGGCAAGGGATTGGTCAGCCCCAGCATTTT. This codes for CASSFRTGQGIGQPQHF.

This clonotype has just one count. This chain uses TRBV7-3 with TRBJ2-5, with 13 bases fitting TRBD2. V lost 1 base to trimming and J lost 5 bases; unmatched junction nucleotides: 4. The CDR3 is 16 amino acids. Per the germline V gene, CDR1 is SGHTA and CDR2 is FQGTGA. The CDR3 nucleotides read TGTGCCAGCAGCTTAATGGGACTAGCGGGAATGGAGACCCAGTACTTC. This encodes CASSLMGLAGMETQYF.

J is TRBJ1-6 and V is TRBV7-8; 7 bases line up with TRBD1. The CDR3 is 15 residues long. Germline CDR1 SGHVS, CDR2 FQNEAQ. V was pared by 4 bases and J by 7 bases, with 7 bases of the junction left unmatched. The DNA of the CDR3 is TGTGCCAGCAGCTACGGACAGGAGCCAAATTCACCCCTCCACTTT. It is translated as CASSYGQEPNSPLHF.

This chain uses TRBV9 with TRBJ2-1, with no clear D. Germline CDR1 SGDLS, CDR2 YYNGEE. Trimming shortened V by 4 bases and J by 8 bases, and 13 bases separated the two germline ends. The CDR3 consists of 13 residues. Here the CDR3 DNA reads TGTGCCAGCAGCACCTTCTTCCGCGATGAGCAGTTCTTC. Translation: CASSTFFRDEQFF.

CDR3 in DNA: TGTGCCAGCAGCTTGGCGGGACAGGGGTACGAGCAGTACTTC. Translated: CASSLAGQGYEQYF. V gene TRBV5-6 combines with J gene TRBJ2-7, with 10 bases lining up with TRBD1. Unmatched junction bases numbered 1, after V lost 0 bases and J lost 4 bases. CDR1 is SGHDT, CDR2 YYEEEE, per germline. The CDR3 runs 14 residues. The full variable domain, in which reference TRBV5-6 and TRBJ2-7 provide the parts outside the CDR3, is DAGVTQSPTHLIKTRGQQVTLRCSPKSGHDTVSWYQQALGQGPQFIFQYYEEEERQRGNFPDRFSGHQFPNYSSELNVNALLLGDSALYLCASSLAGQGYEQYFGPGTRLTVT.

The chain combines TRBV3-1 with TRBJ1-2, with 9 bases fitting TRBD1. V lost 0 bases to trimming and J lost 8 bases; unmatched junction nucleotides: 7. The V gene's germline CDR1 is LGHDT and CDR2 YNNKEL (reference sequence). The CDR3 runs to 15 residues. This CDR3 is CASSQEVTGGRGYTF. CDR3 bases: TGTGCCAGCAGCCAAGAGGTGACAGGGGGAAGGGGCTACACCTTC.

The table lists this clonotype with a count of one. The chain joins TRBV24-1 to TRBJ2-3; TRBD1 agrees at 8 bases. The CDR3 has 14 amino acids. CDR1 and CDR2 from the germline V gene are KGHDR and SFDVKD. V trimming: 7 bases; J trimming: 0 bases; junction bases outside the gene matches: 2. The CDR3 is CATRDRVSTDTQYF. For the CDR3, the DNA is TGTGCCACCAGGGACAGGGTGAGCACAGATACGCAGTATTTT.

This chain connects TRBV7-2 to TRBJ2-7, with 9 positions matching TRBD2. The CDR3 totals 13 residues. Per the germline V gene, CDR1 is SGHTA and CDR2 is FQGNSA. The ends lost 3 bases at V and 7 bases at J; junction bases unmatched: 4. The CDR3 here is CASSFEAGGEQYF. CDR3 nucleotide sequence: TGTGCCAGCAGCTTCGAAGCGGGGGGAGAGCAGTACTTC. Filled out from reference TRBV7-2 and TRBJ2-7, the complete variable domain reads GAGVSQSPSNKVTEKGKDVELRCDPISGHTALYWYRQSLGQGLEFLIYFQGNSAPDKSGLPSDRFSAERTGGSVSTLTIQRTQQEDSAVYLCASSFEAGGEQYFGPGTRLTVT.

The J gene is TRBJ2-3, the V gene TRBV13; D gene uncertain. V gave up 5 bases and J gave up 4 bases, with 16 bases separating them. This CDR3 is built from 15 residues. Germline values: CDR1 PRHDT, CDR2 FYEKMQ (reference sequence). CDR3 in amino acids: CASSPLVGPADTQYF. The DNA for the CDR3 is TGTGCCAGCAGCCCCCTGGTCGGGCCCGCAGATACGCAGTATTTT.

This clonotype was seen just once. CDR3 in DNA: TGTGCCAGCAGTGAACAGGGGGCGGCCTCCTACGAGCAGTACTTC. Translated: CASSEQGAASYEQYF. The V call is TRBV25-1, the J call TRBJ2-7, with 8 bases matching TRBD1. Unmatched junction bases numbered 3, after V lost 2 bases and J lost 0 bases. From germline, CDR1 is MGHDK and CDR2 SYGVNS. The length of the CDR3 is 15 residues.

The gene calls are TRBV20-1 and TRBJ1-2; 7 bases map to TRBD1. This CDR3 comprises 12 residues. V lost 5 bases to trimming and J lost 7 bases; unmatched junction nucleotides: 7. Germline values: CDR1 DFQATT, CDR2 SNEGSKA (reference sequence). CDR3 nucleotides: TGCAGTGCTGACGGGACAGTACGTGGCTACACCTTC. The encoded protein is CSADGTVRGYTF.

The J gene is TRBJ2-5, the V gene TRBV20-1; D perhaps matches TRBD2 (7 bases). CDR1 is DFQATT, CDR2 SNEGSKA, per germline (reference sequence). The length of the CDR3 is 14 residues. Trimming removed 5 bases from V and 5 bases from J, with 18 bases in between. CDR3 in DNA: TGCAGTGCTCCCCCCGGGGGGCGCAGGGAGACCCAGTACTTC. As protein: CSAPPGGRRETQYF.